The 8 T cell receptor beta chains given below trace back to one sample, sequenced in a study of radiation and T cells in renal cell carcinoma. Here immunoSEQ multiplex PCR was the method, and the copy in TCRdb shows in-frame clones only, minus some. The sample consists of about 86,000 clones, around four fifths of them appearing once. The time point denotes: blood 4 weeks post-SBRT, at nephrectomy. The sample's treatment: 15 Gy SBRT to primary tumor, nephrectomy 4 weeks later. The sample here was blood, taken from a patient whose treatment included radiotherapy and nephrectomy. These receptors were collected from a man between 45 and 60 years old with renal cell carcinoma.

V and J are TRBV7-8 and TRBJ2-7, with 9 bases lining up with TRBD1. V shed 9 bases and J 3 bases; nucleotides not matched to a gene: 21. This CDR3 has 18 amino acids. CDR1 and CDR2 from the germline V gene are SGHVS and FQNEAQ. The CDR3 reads CASGPGQGVGGPDYEQYF. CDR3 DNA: TGTGCCAGTGGGCCGGGACAGGGTGTCGGAGGGCCCGACTACGAGCAGTACTTC.

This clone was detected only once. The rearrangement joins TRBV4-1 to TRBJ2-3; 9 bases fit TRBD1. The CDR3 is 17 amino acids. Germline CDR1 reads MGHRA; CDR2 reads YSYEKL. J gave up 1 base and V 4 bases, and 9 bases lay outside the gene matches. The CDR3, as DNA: TGCGCCAGCAGCCCGAAACAGGGGGCGGTAGGCACAGATACGCAGTATTTT. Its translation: CASSPKQGAVGTDTQYF.

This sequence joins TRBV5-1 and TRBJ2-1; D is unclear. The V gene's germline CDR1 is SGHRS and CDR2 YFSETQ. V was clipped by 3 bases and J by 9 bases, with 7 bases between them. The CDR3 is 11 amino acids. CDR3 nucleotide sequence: TGCGCCAGCAGCTGGGGAATTGAGCAGTTCTTC. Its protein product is CASSWGIEQFF.

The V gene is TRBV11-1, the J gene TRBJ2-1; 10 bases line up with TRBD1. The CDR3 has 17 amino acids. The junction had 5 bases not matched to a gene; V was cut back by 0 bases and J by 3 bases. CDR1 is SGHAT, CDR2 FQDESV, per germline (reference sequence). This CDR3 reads CASSLATGQGDYNEQFF. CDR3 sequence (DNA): TGTGCCAGCAGCTTAGCGACAGGACAGGGGGACTACAATGAGCAGTTCTTC.

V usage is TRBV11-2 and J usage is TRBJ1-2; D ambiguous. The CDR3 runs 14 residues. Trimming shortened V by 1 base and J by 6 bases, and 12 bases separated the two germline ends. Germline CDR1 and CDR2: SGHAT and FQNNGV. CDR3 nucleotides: TGTGCCAGCAGCTTAGCCCACCGGGGAAATGGCTACACCTTC. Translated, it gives CASSLAHRGNGYTF.

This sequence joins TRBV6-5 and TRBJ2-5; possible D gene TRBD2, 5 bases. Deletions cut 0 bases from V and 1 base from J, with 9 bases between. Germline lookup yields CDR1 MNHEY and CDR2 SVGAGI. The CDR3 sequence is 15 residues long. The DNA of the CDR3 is TGTGCCAGCAGTTACTCGATGGCGGGCCAAGAGACCCAGTACTTC. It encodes CASSYSMAGQETQYF.

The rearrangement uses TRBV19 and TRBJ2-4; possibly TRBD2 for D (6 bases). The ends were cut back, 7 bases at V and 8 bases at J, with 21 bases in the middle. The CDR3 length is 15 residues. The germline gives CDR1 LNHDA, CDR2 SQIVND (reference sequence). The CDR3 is CASTVGGAAKDIQYF. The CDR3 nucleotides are TGTGCCAGTACCGTAGGCGGGGCCGCCAAGGACATTCAGTACTTC.

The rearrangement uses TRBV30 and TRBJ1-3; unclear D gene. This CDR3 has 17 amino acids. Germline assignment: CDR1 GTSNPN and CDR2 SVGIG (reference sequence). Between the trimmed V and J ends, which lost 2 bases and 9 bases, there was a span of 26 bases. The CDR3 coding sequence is TGTGCCTGGAGTTCACCCAGAACCGGACGGAAGGGAGCCACCATATATTTT. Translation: CAWSSPRTGRKGATIYF.